Sequencing of this T cell receptor beta chain was carried out in a study of blood T cell repertoires in COVID-19. Study at large: Whether acute or convalescent, the COVID-19 samples came from the United States, Italy and Spain.

Using immunoSEQ multiplex PCR, the repertoire was profiled, and TCRdb retains in-frame clones only, with some absent. The sample carries about 35,000 clones, roughly 88% recorded once. The CDR3 totals 15 residues. Trimming pared 6 bases from V and 6 bases from J, leaving 20 bases between. Germline V CDR1 and CDR2: MNHGY, SAAAGT. The chain has TRBV6-8 and TRBJ1-1, with D maybe TRBD1 (6 bases). This TCR was recovered from a human donor in a cohort sampled during active COVID-19. Sequencing used peripheral blood. The CDR3 bases are TGTGCCAGCAGCTACGGGGTATGGGACAAAGCTGAAGCTTTCTTT. Translating it yields CASSYGVWDKAEAFF.